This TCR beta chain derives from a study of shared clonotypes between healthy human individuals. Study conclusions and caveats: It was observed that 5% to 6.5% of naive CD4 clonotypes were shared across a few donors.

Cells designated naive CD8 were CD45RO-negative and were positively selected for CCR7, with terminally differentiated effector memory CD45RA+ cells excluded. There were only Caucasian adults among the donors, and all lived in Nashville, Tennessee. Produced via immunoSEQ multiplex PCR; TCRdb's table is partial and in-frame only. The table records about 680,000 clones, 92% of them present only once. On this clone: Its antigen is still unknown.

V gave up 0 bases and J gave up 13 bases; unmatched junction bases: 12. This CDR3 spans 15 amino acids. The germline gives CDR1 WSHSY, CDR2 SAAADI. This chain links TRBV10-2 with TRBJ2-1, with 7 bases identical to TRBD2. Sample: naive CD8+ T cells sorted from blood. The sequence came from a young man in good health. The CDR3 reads CASSESRLAVPRQFF. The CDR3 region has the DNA TGCGCCAGCAGTGAGTCTCGACTAGCAGTCCCACGTCAGTTCTTC.